Detailed here is one T cell receptor beta chain. This clonotype was seen ten or more times. Its cognate antigen has yet to be identified. Base-call qualities are not available, and no considerably larger clone is one nucleotide away. Receptors were amplified or captured by 5' RACE. The sequencer listed for this sample is Illumina MiSeq. During library preparation, unique molecular identifiers were attached to individual cDNA molecules so that TCRs could be counted in a quantitative, reproducible way. From the authors' description of their analysis: A median of about 87,000 TCRs per sample was observed, with a range of 23,224 to 690,600. V, J and CDR3 annotation of the TCR reads was carried out using the Decombinator software suite. To make PS versus PT1 abundance plots, every sample was subsampled to the same number of TCRs (28,000). Expanded TCRs were defined as absent before sensitization and observed at least eight times at the 2-week time point. TCRdb reworked the public reads: Q25 trimming with fastp, MiXCR clone assembly, productive beta chains retained. Entries are consolidated by CDR3 protein sequence, retaining the most common genes and DNA. The V and J calls were not made by the authors but by TCRdb's processing. Counted in this sample were roughly 82,000 distinct CDR3 sequences; around a sixth of them appeared once. The ten top clones hold 6.5% to 7% of the sample.

Total RNA was isolated from unfractionated whole blood collected in Tempus Blood RNA tubes. Roughly 5 healthy volunteers were used as TCR sequencing controls and were bled at day 0, 2 weeks and 6 weeks. This specimen belongs to a study of human T cells and chemical hapten exposure (dated by TCRdb to 2020 to 2023). Notes on the research overall: Libraries were pooled for sequencing, and per-sample TCR yields varied mainly because of small differences in library volumes within the pool. Peripheral blood TCR repertoire changes were tracked in vivo in alopecia patients during primary and secondary sensitization to the hapten diphenylcyclopropenone (DPC). Both TCR alpha and TCR beta chains were sequenced from each blood RNA sample.

Based on the germline V gene, the CDR1 and CDR2 sequences are LGHNT and FRNRAP. Spanning cysteine to phenylalanine, the CDR3 consists of 11 amino acids. Only the CDR3 DNA is retained, 33 bases long and in frame from the first base. Trimming costs V 2 bases and J 5 bases, and their ends lie 3 bases apart. The paper as a whole reports these results and caveats: After repeated subsampling, changes were observed in the strength of the expansion versus patch-test correlation and in the threshold at which the correlation became significant. DPC sensitization did not change the number of TCRs with a frequency above 1 in 1000, and there was no evidence of changes in global repertoire structure.

The source is a female donor in good health. The rearranged segments are TRBV12-5 and TRBJ2-5; there is no confident call for the D gene. CDR3 protein: CASGLYETQYF. DNA sequence: TGTGCTAGTGGTTTGTACGAGACCCAGTACTTC.